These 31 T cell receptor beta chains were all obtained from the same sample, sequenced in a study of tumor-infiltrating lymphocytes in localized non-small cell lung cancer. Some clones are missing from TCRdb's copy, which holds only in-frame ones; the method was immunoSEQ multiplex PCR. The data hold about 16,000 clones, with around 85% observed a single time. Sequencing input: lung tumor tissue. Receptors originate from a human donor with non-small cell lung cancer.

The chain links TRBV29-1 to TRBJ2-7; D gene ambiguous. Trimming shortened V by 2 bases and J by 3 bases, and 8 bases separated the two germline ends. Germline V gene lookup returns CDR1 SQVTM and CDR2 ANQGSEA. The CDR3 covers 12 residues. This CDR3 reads CSVELYGYEQYF. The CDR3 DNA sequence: TGCAGCGTTGAATTGTACGGCTACGAGCAGTACTTC.

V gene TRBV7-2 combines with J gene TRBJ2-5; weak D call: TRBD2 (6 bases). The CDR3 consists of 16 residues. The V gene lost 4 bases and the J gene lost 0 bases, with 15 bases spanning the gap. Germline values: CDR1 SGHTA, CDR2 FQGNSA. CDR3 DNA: TGTGCCAGCAGCTCGGGACTCAACTATTACCAAGAGACCCAGTACTTC. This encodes CASSSGLNYYQETQYF. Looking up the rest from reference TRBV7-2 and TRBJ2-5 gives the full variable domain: GAGVSQSPSNKVTEKGKDVELRCDPISGHTALYWYRQSLGQGLEFLIYFQGNSAPDKSGLPSDRFSAERTGGSVSTLTIQRTQQEDSAVYLCASSSGLNYYQETQYFGPGTRLLVL.

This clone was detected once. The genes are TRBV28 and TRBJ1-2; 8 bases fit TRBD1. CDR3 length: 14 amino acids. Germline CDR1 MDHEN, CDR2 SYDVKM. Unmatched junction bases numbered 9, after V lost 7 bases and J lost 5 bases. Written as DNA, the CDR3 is TGTGCCAGCACTGCAAGGACAGGGCGGTATGGCTACACCTTC. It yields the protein CASTARTGRYGYTF.

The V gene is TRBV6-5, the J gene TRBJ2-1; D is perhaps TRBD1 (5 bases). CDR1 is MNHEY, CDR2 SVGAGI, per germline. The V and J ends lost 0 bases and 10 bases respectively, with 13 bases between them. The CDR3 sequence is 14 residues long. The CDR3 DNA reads TGTGCCAGCAGTTACTCACAGGAAGATCCGGAGCAGTTCTTC. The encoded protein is CASSYSQEDPEQFF.

In DNA form, the CDR3 reads TGTGCCAGTAGTAGGGCCCGGGACGGCTCCTACGAGCAGTACTTC. Amino acids: CASSRARDGSYEQYF. The V call is TRBV19, the J call TRBJ2-7, with D tentatively TRBD1 or TRBD2 (5 bases each). Germline V gene data show CDR1 as LNHDA and CDR2 as SQIVND (reference sequence). The ends were cut back, 4 bases at V and 0 bases at J, with 13 bases in the middle. This CDR3 spans 15 amino acids.

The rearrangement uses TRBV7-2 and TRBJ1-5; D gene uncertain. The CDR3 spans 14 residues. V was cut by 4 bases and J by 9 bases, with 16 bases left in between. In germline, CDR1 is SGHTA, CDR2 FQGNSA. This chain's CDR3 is CASSSTPGFGPQHF. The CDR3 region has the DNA TGTGCCAGCAGCTCCACGCCGGGGTTCGGGCCCCAGCATTTT.

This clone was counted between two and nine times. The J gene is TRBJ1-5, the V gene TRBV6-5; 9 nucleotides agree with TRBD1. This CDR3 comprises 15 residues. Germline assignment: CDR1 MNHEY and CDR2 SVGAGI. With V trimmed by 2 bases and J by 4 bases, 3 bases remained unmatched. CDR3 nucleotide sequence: TGTGCCAGCAGTTACGGGACAGGGAAAAATCAGCCCCAGCATTTT. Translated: CASSYGTGKNQPQHF.

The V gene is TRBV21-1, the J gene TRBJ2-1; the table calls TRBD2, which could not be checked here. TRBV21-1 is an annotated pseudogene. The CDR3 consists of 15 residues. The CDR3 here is CASSPPAAAYNEQFF. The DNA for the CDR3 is TGTGCCAGCAGCCCCCCCGCGGCCGCCTACAATGAGCAGTTCTTC.

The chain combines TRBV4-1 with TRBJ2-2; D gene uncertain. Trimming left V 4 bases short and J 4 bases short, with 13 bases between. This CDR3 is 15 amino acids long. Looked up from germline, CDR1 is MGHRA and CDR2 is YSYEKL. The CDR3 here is CASSPATMVTGELFF. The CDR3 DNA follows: TGCGCCAGCAGCCCGGCTACCATGGTCACCGGGGAGCTGTTTTTT.

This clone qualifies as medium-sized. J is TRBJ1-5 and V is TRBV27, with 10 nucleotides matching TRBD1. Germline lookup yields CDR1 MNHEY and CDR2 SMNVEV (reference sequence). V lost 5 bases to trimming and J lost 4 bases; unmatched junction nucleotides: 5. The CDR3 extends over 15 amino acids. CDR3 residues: CASSPDRGPNQPQHF. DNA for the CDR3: TGTGCCAGCAGTCCCGACAGGGGGCCTAATCAGCCCCAGCATTTT.

The CDR3 region has the DNA TGTGCCAGCAGCCGTCTAGCGGTATCTAGCACAGATACGCAGTATTTT. It codes for CASSRLAVSSTDTQYF. The V gene is TRBV5-5, the J gene TRBJ2-3; 7 nucleotides align to TRBD2. CDR1 is SGHKS, CDR2 YYEKEE, per germline (reference sequence). The V segment lost 4 bases and the J segment 0 bases; nucleotides outside the gene matches: 8. The CDR3 totals 16 residues.

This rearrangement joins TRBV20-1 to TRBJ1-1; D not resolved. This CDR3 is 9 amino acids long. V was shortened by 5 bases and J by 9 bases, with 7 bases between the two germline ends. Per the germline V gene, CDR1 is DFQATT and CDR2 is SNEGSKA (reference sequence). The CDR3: CSADRQAFF. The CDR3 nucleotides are TGCAGTGCTGACCGCCAAGCTTTCTTT.

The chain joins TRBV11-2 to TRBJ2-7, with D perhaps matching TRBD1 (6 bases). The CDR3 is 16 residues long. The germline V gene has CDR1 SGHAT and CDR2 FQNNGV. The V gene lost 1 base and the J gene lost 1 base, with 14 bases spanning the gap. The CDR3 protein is CASSLGQRTASYEQYF. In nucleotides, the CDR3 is TGTGCCAGCAGCTTAGGGCAAAGGACAGCTTCCTACGAGCAGTACTTC.

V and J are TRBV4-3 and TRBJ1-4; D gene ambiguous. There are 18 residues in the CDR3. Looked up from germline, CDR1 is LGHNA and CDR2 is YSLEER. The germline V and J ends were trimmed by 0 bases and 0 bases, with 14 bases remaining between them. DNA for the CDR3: TGCGCCAGCAGCCAAGAGGGTGCGAGGCCTCCAACTAATGAAAAACTGTTTTTT. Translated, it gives CASSQEGARPPTNEKLFF.

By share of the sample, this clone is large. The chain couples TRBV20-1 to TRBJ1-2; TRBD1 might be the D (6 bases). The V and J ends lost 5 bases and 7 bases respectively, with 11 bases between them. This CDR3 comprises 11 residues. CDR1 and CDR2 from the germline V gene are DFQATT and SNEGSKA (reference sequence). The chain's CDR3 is CSAAAGVGYTF. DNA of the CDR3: TGCAGTGCTGCGGCAGGGGTTGGCTACACCTTC.

CDR3 DNA sequence: TGTGCCAGCAGCCGGGGAGCGACAAGCTCCTACGAGCAGTACTTC. Encoded protein: CASSRGATSSYEQYF. V usage is TRBV9 and J usage is TRBJ2-7; D may be TRBD2 (5 bases). The CDR3 has 15 amino acids. The V gene lost 4 bases and the J gene lost 0 bases, with 14 bases spanning the gap. Germline assignment: CDR1 SGDLS and CDR2 YYNGEE.

The CDR3 reads CASSGGLAETYEQYF. The CDR3 DNA follows: TGTGCCAGCAGTGGGGGACTAGCGGAGACCTACGAGCAGTACTTC. The chain employs TRBV2 and TRBJ2-7, with 11 nucleotides matching TRBD2. V shed 4 bases and J 2 bases; nucleotides not matched to a gene: 4. Germline V gene data show CDR1 as SNHLY and CDR2 as FYNNEI. This CDR3 is 15 amino acids long.

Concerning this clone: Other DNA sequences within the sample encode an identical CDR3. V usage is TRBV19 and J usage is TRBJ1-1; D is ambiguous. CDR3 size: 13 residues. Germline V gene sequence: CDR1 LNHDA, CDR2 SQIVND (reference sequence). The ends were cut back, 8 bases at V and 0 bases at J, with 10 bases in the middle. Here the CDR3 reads CASSTQMNTEAFF. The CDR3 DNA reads TGTGCCAGTTCGACCCAGATGAACACTGAAGCTTTCTTT.

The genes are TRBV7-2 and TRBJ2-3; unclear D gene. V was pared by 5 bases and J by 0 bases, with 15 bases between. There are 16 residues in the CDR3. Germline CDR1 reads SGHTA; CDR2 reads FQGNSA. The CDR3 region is CASSPRARSSTDTQYF. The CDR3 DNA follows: TGTGCCAGCAGCCCGCGAGCCAGGTCTAGCACAGATACGCAGTATTTT.

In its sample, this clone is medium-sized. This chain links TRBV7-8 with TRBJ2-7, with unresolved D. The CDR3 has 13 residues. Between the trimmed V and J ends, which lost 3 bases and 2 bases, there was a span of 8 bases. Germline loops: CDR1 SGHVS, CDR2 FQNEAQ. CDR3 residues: CASSLFSPYEQYF. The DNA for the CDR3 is TGTGCCAGCAGCTTGTTCAGTCCCTACGAGCAGTACTTC.

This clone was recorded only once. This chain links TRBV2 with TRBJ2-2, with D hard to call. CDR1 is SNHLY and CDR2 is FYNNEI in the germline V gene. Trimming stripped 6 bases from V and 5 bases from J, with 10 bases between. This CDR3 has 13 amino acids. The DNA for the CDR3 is TGTGCCAGCAGCACAGAGACTACCGGGGAGCTGTTTTTT. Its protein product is CASSTETTGELFF. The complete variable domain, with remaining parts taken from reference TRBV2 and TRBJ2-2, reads EPEVTQTPSHQVTQMGQEVILRCVPISNHLYFYWYRQILGQKVEFLVSFYNNEISEKSEIFDDQFSVERPDGSNFTLKIRSTKLEDSAMYFCASSTETTGELFFGEGSRLTVL.

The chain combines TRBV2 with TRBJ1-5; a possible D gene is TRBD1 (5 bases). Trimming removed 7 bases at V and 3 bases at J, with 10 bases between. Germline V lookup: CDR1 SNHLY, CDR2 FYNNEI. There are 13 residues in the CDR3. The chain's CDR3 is CASIGGVNQPQHF. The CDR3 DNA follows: TGTGCCAGCATAGGAGGGGTCAATCAGCCCCAGCATTTT.

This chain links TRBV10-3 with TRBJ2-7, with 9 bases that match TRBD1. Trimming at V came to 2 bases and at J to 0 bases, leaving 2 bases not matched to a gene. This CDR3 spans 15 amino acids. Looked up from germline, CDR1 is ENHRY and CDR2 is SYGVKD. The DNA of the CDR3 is TGTGCCATCAGTGAGGGGACAGGGAGCTCCTACGAGCAGTACTTC. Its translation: CAISEGTGSSYEQYF.

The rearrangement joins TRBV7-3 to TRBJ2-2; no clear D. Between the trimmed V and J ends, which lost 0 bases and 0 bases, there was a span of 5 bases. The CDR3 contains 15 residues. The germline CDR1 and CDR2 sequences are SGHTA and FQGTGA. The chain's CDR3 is CASSLTTSNTGELFF. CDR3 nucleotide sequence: TGTGCCAGCAGCTTAACTACCTCGAACACCGGGGAGCTGTTTTTT.

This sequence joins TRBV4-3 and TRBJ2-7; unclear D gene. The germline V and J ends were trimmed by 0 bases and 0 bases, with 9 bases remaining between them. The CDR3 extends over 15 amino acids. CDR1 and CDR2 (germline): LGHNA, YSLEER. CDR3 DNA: TGCGCCAGCAGCCAAGACCAAGGGATCTCCTACGAGCAGTACTTC. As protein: CASSQDQGISYEQYF.

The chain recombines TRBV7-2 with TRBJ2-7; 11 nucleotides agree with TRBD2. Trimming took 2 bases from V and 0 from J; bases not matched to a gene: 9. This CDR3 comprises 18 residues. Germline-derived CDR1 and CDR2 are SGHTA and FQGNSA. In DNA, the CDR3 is TGTGCCAGCAGCTTAAGACTTGGGACTAGCGGAAGCTCCTACGAGCAGTACTTC. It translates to CASSLRLGTSGSSYEQYF.

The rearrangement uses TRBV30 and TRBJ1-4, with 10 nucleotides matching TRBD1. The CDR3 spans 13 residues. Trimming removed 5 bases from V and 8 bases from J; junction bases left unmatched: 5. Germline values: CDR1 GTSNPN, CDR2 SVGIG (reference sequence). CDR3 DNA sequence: TGTGCCTGGCGCGACAGGGGGCGCGAAAAACTGTTTTTT. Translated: CAWRDRGREKLFF. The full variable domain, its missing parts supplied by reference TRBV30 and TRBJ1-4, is SQTIHQWPATLVQPVGSPLSLECTVEGTSNPNLYWYRQAAGRGLQLLFYSVGIGQISSEVPQNLSASRPQDRQFILSSKKLLLSDSGFYLCAWRDRGREKLFFGSGTQLSVL.

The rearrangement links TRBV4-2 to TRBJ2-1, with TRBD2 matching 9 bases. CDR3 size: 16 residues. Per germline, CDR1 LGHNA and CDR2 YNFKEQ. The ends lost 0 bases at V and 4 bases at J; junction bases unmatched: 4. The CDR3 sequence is CASSQDGTSYYNEQFF. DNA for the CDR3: TGTGCCAGCAGCCAAGATGGGACTAGCTATTACAATGAGCAGTTCTTC.

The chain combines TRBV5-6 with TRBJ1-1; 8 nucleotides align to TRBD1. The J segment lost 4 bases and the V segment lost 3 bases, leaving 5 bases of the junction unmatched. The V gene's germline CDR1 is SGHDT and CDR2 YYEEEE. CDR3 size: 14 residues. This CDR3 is CASSYGTGSTEAFF. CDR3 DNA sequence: TGTGCCAGCAGCTACGGGACAGGAAGCACTGAAGCTTTCTTT.

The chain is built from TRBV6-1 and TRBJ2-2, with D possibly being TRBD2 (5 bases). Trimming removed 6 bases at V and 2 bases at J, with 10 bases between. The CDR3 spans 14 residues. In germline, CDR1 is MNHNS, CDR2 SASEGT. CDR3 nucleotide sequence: TGTGCCAGCAGGAAGCGGATAAACACCGGGGAGCTGTTTTTT. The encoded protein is CASRKRINTGELFF.

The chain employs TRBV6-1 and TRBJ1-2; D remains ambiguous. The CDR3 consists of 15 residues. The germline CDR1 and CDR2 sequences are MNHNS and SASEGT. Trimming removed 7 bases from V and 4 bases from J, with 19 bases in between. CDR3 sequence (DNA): TGTGCCAGCACCCCTGGGATTGAGGTGCTCTATGGCTACACCTTC. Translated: CASTPGIEVLYGYTF.